A selection of T cell receptor beta chains follows, all from one sample in a study of shared clonotypes between healthy human individuals. Some clones are missing from TCRdb's copy, which holds only in-frame ones; the method was immunoSEQ multiplex PCR. The data contain around 700,000 clones, about two thirds of them singletons. Sequenced: memory CD4+ T cells sorted from blood. Receptor source: a woman aged 25 to 45 in good health. Both conserved end residues are part of each CDR3.

CDR3 protein	V gene	J gene
CASRFRQGWFF	TRBV5-6	TRBJ2-1
CASSQKAGRDYGYTF	TRBV18	TRBJ1-2
CASSIGQGTGELFF	TRBV19	TRBJ2-2
CAWSSAYEQYF	TRBV30	TRBJ2-7
CASSPPGGEIRTEAFF	TRBV5-1	TRBJ1-1
CASRTSTGAGEVYNEQFF	TRBV10-2	TRBJ2-1
CASRLHDRKLGAPFRQPQHF	TRBV7-3	TRBJ1-5
CASSFQGGPQEETQYF	TRBV5-1	TRBJ2-5
CASSPLPGTGGFLIVSNQPQHF	TRBV28	TRBJ1-5
CASSQGWGGYQETQYF	TRBV9	TRBJ2-5
CASSPWGAGGGYTF	TRBV7-2	TRBJ1-2
CASSLVGWESSYEQYF	TRBV7-2	TRBJ2-7
CASSPDGRSHYEQYF	TRBV10-2	TRBJ2-7
CASSPDRRSSTDTQYF	TRBV27	TRBJ2-3
CASSFGNPRTEAFF	TRBV28	TRBJ1-1
CASSPWTSAYEQYF	TRBV7-9	TRBJ2-7
CASSLTSGADTQYF	TRBV7-2	TRBJ2-3
CASRPLPEESSYEQYF	TRBV5-1	TRBJ2-7
CASSNGASGRNEQFF	TRBV25-1	TRBJ2-1
CASSLTVAGSPGELFF	TRBV5-1	TRBJ2-2
CANSLGRRLETQYF	TRBV27	TRBJ2-5
CASSDLTGVTGELFF	TRBV25-1	TRBJ2-2
CASSLASGTYEQYF	TRBV5-1	TRBJ2-7
CSVDPAGAGYTF	TRBV29-1	TRBJ1-2
CASSLGPSSYEQYF	TRBV5-1	TRBJ2-7
CASSPGSTDTQYF	TRBV18	TRBJ2-3
CASSLGDINTEAFF	TRBV7-2	TRBJ1-1
CTSSQARERPSNQPQHF	TRBV1	TRBJ1-5
CASSFQGGKETQYF	TRBV5-1	TRBJ2-5
CASSLGGQPQHF	TRBV7-9	TRBJ1-5
CASSRTGTISTDTQYF	TRBV11-2	TRBJ2-3
CASSQGRSPLGPGELFF	TRBV4-1	TRBJ2-2
CASSESGTLPYGYTF	TRBV10-2	TRBJ1-2
CASSLDPGLAEDSYNEQFF	TRBV28	TRBJ2-1
CSVETGGRQETQYF	TRBV29-1	TRBJ2-5
CATSGAGDLSYEQYF	TRBV15	TRBJ2-7
CASSLAGGSYEQYF	TRBV5-1	TRBJ2-7
CASSQEPAGAHEKLFF	TRBV4-1	TRBJ1-4
CASSLTTSSYNEQFF	TRBV7-9	TRBJ2-1
CASSKLETQYF	TRBV6-6	TRBJ2-5
CTSSQTRGPAINQPQHF	TRBV1	TRBJ1-5
CSVSARGLGETQYF	TRBV29-1	TRBJ2-5